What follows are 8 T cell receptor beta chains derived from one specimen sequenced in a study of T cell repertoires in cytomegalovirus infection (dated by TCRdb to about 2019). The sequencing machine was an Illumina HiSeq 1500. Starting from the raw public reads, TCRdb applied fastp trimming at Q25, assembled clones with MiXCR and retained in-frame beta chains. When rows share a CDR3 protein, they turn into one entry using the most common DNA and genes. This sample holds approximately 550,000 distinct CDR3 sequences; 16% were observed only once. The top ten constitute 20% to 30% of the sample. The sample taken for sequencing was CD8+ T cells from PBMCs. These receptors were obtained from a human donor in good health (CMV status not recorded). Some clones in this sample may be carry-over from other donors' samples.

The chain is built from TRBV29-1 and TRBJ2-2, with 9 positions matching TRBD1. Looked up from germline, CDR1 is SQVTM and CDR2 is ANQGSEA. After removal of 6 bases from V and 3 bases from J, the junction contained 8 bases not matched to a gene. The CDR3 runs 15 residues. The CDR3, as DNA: TGCAGCGTCCCCGGGGACAGGGTTCACACCGGGGAGCTGTTTTTT. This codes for CSVPGDRVHTGELFF.

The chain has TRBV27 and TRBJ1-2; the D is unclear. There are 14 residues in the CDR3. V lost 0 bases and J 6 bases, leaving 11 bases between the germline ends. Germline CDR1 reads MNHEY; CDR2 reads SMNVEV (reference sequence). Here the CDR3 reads CASSLSGSGHGYTF. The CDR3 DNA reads TGTGCCAGCAGTTTATCGGGGAGTGGGCATGGCTACACCTTC.

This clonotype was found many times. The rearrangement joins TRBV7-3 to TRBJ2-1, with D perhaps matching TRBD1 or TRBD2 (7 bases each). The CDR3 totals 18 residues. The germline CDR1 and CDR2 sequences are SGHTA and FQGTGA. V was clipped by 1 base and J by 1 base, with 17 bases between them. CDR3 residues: CASSLMGGDRESYNEQFF. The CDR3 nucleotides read TGTGCCAGCAGCTTAATGGGGGGGGACAGAGAATCCTACAATGAGCAGTTCTTC.

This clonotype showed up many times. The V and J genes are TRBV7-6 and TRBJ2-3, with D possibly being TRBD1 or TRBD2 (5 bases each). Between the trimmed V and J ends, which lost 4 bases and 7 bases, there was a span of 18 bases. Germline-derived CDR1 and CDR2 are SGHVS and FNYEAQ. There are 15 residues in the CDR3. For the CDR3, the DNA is TGTGCCAGCAGCTCGGACGGGGCTCAGAAGCATACGCAGTATTTT. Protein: CASSSDGAQKHTQYF.

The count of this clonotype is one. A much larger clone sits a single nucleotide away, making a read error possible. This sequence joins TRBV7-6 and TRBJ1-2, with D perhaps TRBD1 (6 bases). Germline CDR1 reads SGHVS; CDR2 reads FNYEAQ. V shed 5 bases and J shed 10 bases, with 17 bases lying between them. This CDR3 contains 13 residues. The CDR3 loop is CASSRRGLGVYTF. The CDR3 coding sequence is TGTGCCAGCAGCCGGCGGGGGCTCGGCGTCTACACCTTC.

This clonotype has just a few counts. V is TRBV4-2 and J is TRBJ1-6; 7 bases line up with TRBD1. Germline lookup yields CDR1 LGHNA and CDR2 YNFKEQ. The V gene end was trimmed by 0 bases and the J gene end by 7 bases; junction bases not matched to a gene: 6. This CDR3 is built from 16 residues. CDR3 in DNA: TGTGCCAGCAGCCAAGAGAGGGACAGACCCAATTCACCCCTCCACTTT. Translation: CASSQERDRPNSPLHF.

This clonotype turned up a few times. CDR3 in amino acids: CASSEPGRHRGVTGELFF. The CDR3, as DNA: TGTGCCAGCAGTGAACCAGGGAGGCACAGGGGGGTCACCGGGGAGCTGTTTTTT. The V call is TRBV6-1, the J call TRBJ2-2, with TRBD1 identical over 8 bases. The CDR3 totals 18 residues. V shed 2 bases, J shed 4 bases, and the junction held 12 bases outside the gene matches. Germline V gene sequence: CDR1 MNHNS, CDR2 SASEGT.

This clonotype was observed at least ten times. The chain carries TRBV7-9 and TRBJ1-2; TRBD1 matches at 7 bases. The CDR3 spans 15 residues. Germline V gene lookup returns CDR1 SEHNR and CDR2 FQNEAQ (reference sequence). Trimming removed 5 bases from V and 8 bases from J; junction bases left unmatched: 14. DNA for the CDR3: TGTGCCAGCAGCACATACAGGGGCCCTCTGGGGGGCTACACCTTC. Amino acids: CASSTYRGPLGGYTF. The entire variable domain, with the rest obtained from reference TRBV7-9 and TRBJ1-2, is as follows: DTGVSQNPRHKITKRGQNVTFRCDPISEHNRLYWYRQTLGQGPEFLTYFQNEAQLEKSRLLSDRFSAERPKGSFSTLEIQRTEQGDSAMYLCASSTYRGPLGGYTFGSGTRLTVV.